This entry concerns a single T cell receptor beta chain. Its antigen remains unknown. The sample comes from a study of cytomegalovirus exposure and HLA in healthy donors. Study at large: Among about 179 million T cells, an earlier analysis found 117 million unique TCR beta sequences. Among the approximately 400 donors who were genotyped, approximately 84% fell in the genetic ancestry cluster that is associated with self-reported Caucasian donors.

A multiplex PCR was run with 60 Vbeta primers and 13 Jbeta primers. Clones were sequenced by immunoSEQ multiplex PCR, and TCRdb holds only the in-frame ones, with some missing. The data show 100,000 to 150,000 clones, with around 85% seen just once and roughly 4% held by the top ten. General study findings and limits: A later analysis by the authors found several of the most significant clusters apparently linked to common viral pathogens. Three CMV-associated chains were confirmed in vitro to be specific for CMV antigens.

Sequenced material: PBMCs. This clonotype was obtained from a man aged 18 to 35 in good health and CMV-seropositive.

CDR3 residues: CASRKPGSSYEQYF. In DNA, the CDR3 is TGTGCCAGCAGAAAACCGGGAAGCTCCTACGAGCAGTACTTC. The V call is TRBV7-2, the J call TRBJ2-7; perhaps TRBD2 as D (5 bases). The germline gives CDR1 SGHTA, CDR2 FQGNSA. CDR3 size: 14 residues. The germline V and J ends were trimmed by 6 bases and 0 bases, with 12 bases remaining between them.